The next 3 T cell receptor beta chains were all read from a single sample in a study of metastatic and nonmetastatic thyroid tumors (TCRdb year 2020). Library preparation was by PCR. Data came from an Illumina HiSeq 4000. TCRdb took the public reads, trimmed them with fastp at Q25, ran MiXCR for clone calling and kept in-frame beta chains. The sample table shows about 21,000 clones, and about 27% are seen once. The ten largest account for 8% to 11% of the sample. No treatment had been received by any patient before thyroid surgery. The specimen was tumor tissue. These receptors came from a female donor with papillary thyroid cancer or a benign thyroid nodule (not recorded which). Some clones in this sample may be carry-over from other donors' samples.

The chain combines TRBV20-1 with TRBJ1-2; D gene uncertain. The V gene's germline CDR1 is DFQATT and CDR2 SNEGSKA (reference sequence). V dropped 3 bases and J dropped 6 bases, with 5 bases sitting between them. CDR3 length: 10 amino acids. The CDR3 region is CSARWDGYTF. Here the CDR3 DNA reads TGCAGTGCTAGGTGGGATGGCTACACCTTC.

This clone was counted at least ten times. This may be a read error, as it is one base from a much larger clone. Because the CDR3 is missing its conserved closing phenylalanine or tryptophan, this is likely a read error. At the DNA level, this CDR3 is encoded by other sequences in the same sample as well. The J gene is TRBJ2-1, the V gene TRBV28, with 11 bases identical to TRBD2. The germline V gene has CDR1 MDHEN and CDR2 SYDVKM. Trimming at V came to 5 bases and at J to 8 bases, leaving 14 bases not matched to a gene. The CDR3 is 17 residues long. CDR3 sequence: CASSRSGTSGPIYEQFS. CDR3 bases: TGTGCCAGCAGTCGATCCGGGACTAGCGGACCAATCTATGAGCAGTTCTCC.

This chain links TRBV27 with TRBJ1-3; no definite D call. V was cut by 5 bases and J by 6 bases, with 20 bases left in between. Germline V gene lookup returns CDR1 MNHEY and CDR2 SMNVEV (reference sequence). The CDR3 runs to 16 residues. The CDR3 protein is CASSRTLRSSLNTIYF. CDR3 DNA: TGTGCCAGCAGTCGGACGTTGAGGAGCTCTTTAAACACCATATATTTT.